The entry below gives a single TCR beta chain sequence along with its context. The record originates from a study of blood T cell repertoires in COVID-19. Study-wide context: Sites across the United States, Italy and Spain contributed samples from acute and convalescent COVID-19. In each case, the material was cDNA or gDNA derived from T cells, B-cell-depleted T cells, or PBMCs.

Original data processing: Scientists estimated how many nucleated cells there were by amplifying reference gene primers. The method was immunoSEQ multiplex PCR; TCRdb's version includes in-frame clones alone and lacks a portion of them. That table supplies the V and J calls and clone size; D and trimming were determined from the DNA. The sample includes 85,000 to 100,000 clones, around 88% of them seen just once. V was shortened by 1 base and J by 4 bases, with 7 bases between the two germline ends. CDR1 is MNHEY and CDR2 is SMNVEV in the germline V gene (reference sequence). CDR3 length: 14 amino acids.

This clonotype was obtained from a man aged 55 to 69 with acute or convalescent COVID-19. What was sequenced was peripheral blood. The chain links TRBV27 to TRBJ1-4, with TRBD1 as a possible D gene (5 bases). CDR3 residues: CASSLWGGNEKLFF. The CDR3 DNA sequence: TGTGCCAGCAGTTTATGGGGGGGTAATGAAAAACTGTTTTTT.